This T cell receptor beta chain was documented in a study of cytomegalovirus exposure and HLA in healthy donors. General study findings and limits: Earlier analysis looked at TCR beta V segments, and most were productive about 90% or about 30% of the time. In most subjects, TCR beta sequences reportedly gave accurate predictions of HLA-A and HLA-B alleles.

With respect to this clone: Antigen unknown.

V lost 6 bases and J lost 5, with 13 bases in between. CDR1 is SQVTM and CDR2 is ANQGSEA in the germline V gene. There are 12 residues in the CDR3. The PCR had 60 Vbeta and 13 Jbeta primers. Generated by immunoSEQ multiplex PCR, the TCRdb table keeps only in-frame clones and is missing some. The repertoire holds more than 100,000 clones, 76% seen once, with 1.8% in the top ten. Sequenced input: PBMCs. This chain joins TRBV29-1 and TRBJ2-5; tentatively, D is TRBD1 (5 bases). This clonotype was obtained from a female donor in good health and CMV-seropositive. This chain's CDR3 is CSVDMAVETQYF. Here the CDR3 DNA reads TGCAGCGTGGACATGGCCGTGGAGACCCAGTACTTC.